One and the same sample provided the 18 T cell receptor beta chains below, sequenced in a study of cytomegalovirus exposure and HLA in healthy donors. Researchers ran the PCR with 60 Vbeta and 13 Jbeta primers. Produced via immunoSEQ multiplex PCR; TCRdb's table is partial and in-frame only. The table has about 200,000 clones, around four fifths seen once. The sequenced sample consisted of PBMCs. The receptors shown here come from a man aged 45-60 years in good health and CMV-seronegative.

In its sample, this clone was seen a few times. The gene calls are TRBV5-6 and TRBJ2-2, with D possibly matching TRBD1 (6 bases). In germline, CDR1 is SGHDT, CDR2 YYEEEE. The CDR3 covers 15 residues. V lost 2 bases and J lost 7, with 15 bases in between. CDR3 nucleotide sequence: TGTGCCAGCAGCTTCGGAACAGGGCTGGGCGGGGAGCTGTTTTTT. Its protein product is CASSFGTGLGGELFF.

A remark on this clone: One end of the junction fails to match germline, which may point to a read error. The genes are TRBV7-9 and TRBJ1-5; D call uncertain. The CDR3 sequence is 13 residues long. Germline V gives CDR1 SEHNR, CDR2 FQNEAQ (reference sequence). The CDR3 loop reads CSSSQHENQPQHF. The CDR3 bases are TGTTCCAGCAGCCAACACGAAAATCAGCCCCAGCATTTT. The whole variable domain, filled in from reference TRBV7-9 and TRBJ1-5, reads DTGVSQNPRHKITKRGQNVTFRCDPISEHNRLYWYRQTLGQGPEFLTYFQNEAQLEKSRLLSDRFSAERPKGSFSTLEIQRTEQGDSAMYLCSSSQHENQPQHFGDGTRLSIL.

This chain links TRBV5-1 with TRBJ2-7; a weak D match, TRBD1 (6 bases). This CDR3 region has 13 residues. Trimming removed 5 bases at V and 2 bases at J, with 11 bases between. Germline V CDR1 and CDR2: SGHRS, YFSETQ. The CDR3 nucleotides are TGCGCCAGCAGGATCGGGACAACCTACGAGCAGTACTTC. As protein: CASRIGTTYEQYF. Filled out from reference TRBV5-1 and TRBJ2-7, the complete variable domain reads KAGVTQTPRYLIKTRGQQVTLSCSPISGHRSVSWYQQTPGQGLQFLFEYFSETQRNKGNFPGRFSGRQFSNSRSEMNVSTLELGDSALYLCASRIGTTYEQYFGPGTRLTVT.

The V gene is TRBV5-1, the J gene TRBJ1-3; TRBD1 agrees at 10 bases. Germline values: CDR1 SGHRS, CDR2 YFSETQ. The CDR3 length is 14 residues. Trimming cost V 3 bases and J 3 bases; bases outside gene matches: 0. The CDR3: CASSWTGGGNTIYF. The CDR3 region has the DNA TGCGCCAGCAGCTGGACAGGGGGTGGAAACACCATATATTTT.

This clone was seen just once. The chain recombines TRBV27 with TRBJ2-2; 10 positions match TRBD1. Looked up from germline, CDR1 is MNHEY and CDR2 is SMNVEV (reference sequence). V lost 6 bases, J lost 5 bases, and 9 bases stayed unmatched. CDR3 size: 16 residues. CDR3 protein: CASRDYGTGVTGELFF. The CDR3 DNA sequence: TGTGCCAGCAGGGATTACGGGACAGGGGTTACCGGGGAGCTGTTTTTT.

This clone was found once. The chain is built from TRBV12-5 and TRBJ2-3, with TRBD2 identical over 10 bases. CDR3 size: 14 residues. With 8 bases clipped from V and 2 bases from J, the junction kept 4 bases outside the gene matches. Per the germline V gene, CDR1 is LGHNT and CDR2 is FRNRAP. The DNA for the CDR3 is TGTGCTAGTCGACTAGCGGGTTCCACAGATACGCAGTATTTT. The encoded protein is CASRLAGSTDTQYF.

The chain employs TRBV19 and TRBJ2-2; TRBD1 aligns across 9 bases. This CDR3 comprises 14 residues. Unmatched junction bases numbered 1, after V lost 7 bases and J lost 1 base. Germline values: CDR1 LNHDA, CDR2 SQIVND (reference sequence). CDR3 sequence (DNA): TGTGCCAGTACGGACAGGGGGAACACCGGGGAGCTGTTTTTT. Translation: CASTDRGNTGELFF.

A few counts support this clone. The rearrangement uses TRBV6-4 and TRBJ2-6, with TRBD1 as a possible D gene (6 bases). Per the germline V gene, CDR1 is MRHNA and CDR2 is SNTAGT. V was clipped by 0 bases and J by 4 bases, with 10 bases between them. The CDR3 spans 16 residues. DNA for the CDR3: TGTGCCAGCAGTGACTCCTCAGGGGCCGGGGCCAACGTCCTGACTTTC. Its translation: CASSDSSGAGANVLTF.

The chain has TRBV30 and TRBJ2-2, with 7 bases that match TRBD2. Germline CDR1 reads GTSNPN; CDR2 reads SVGIG (reference sequence). The CDR3 runs 15 residues. V dropped 3 bases and J dropped 4; count of bases not matched to a gene: 8. The CDR3 spells CAWREPGLTTGELFF. The CDR3 coding sequence is TGTGCCTGGAGAGAGCCGGGACTAACCACCGGGGAGCTGTTTTTT. Filled out from reference TRBV30 and TRBJ2-2, the complete variable domain reads SQTIHQWPATLVQPVGSPLSLECTVEGTSNPNLYWYRQAAGRGLQLLFYSVGIGQISSEVPQNLSASRPQDRQFILSSKKLLLSDSGFYLCAWREPGLTTGELFFGEGSRLTVL.

Only one count was recorded for this clone. The chain is built from TRBV5-1 and TRBJ2-7; 10 positions match TRBD1. The germline V gene has CDR1 SGHRS and CDR2 YFSETQ. The trim removed 4 bases at V and 5 bases at J, leaving 6 bases unmatched. CDR3 length: 14 amino acids. The CDR3 DNA sequence: TGCGCCAGCAGCCGACAGGGGGCGGGGAACGAGCAGTACTTC. Translating it yields CASSRQGAGNEQYF. Drawing the rest from reference TRBV5-1 and TRBJ2-7, the complete variable domain is KAGVTQTPRYLIKTRGQQVTLSCSPISGHRSVSWYQQTPGQGLQFLFEYFSETQRNKGNFPGRFSGRQFSNSRSEMNVSTLELGDSALYLCASSRQGAGNEQYFGPGTRLTVT.

The DNA for the CDR3 is TGTGCCAGCAGTTCCCAAGCGATGACCGGGGAGCTGTTTTTT. It encodes CASSSQAMTGELFF. This sequence joins TRBV27 and TRBJ2-2, with D unresolved. This CDR3 has 14 residues. V shed 4 bases and J shed 5 bases, with 11 bases lying between them. CDR1 and CDR2 from the germline V gene are MNHEY and SMNVEV (reference sequence).

This clone was seen a single time. The chain couples TRBV10-1 to TRBJ2-2; the D gene is possibly TRBD1 (5 bases). Germline V lookup: CDR1 WNHNN, CDR2 SYGVQD (reference sequence). The germline V and J ends were trimmed by 5 bases and 8 bases, with 6 bases remaining between them. This CDR3 region has 11 residues. For the CDR3, the DNA is TGCGCCAGCAGTCCAGGGGGGGAGCTGTTTTTT. It encodes CASSPGGELFF.

The chain joins TRBV7-3 to TRBJ2-3; no reliable D call. This CDR3 contains 13 residues. Trimming left V 5 bases short and J 8 bases short, with 14 bases between. Germline CDR1 and CDR2: SGHTA and FQGTGA. CDR3 DNA sequence: TGTGCCAGCAGCCCGGTGGCTAGTCCTACGCAGTATTTT. Translating it yields CASSPVASPTQYF.

The V and J genes are TRBV19 and TRBJ1-4; unclear D gene. In germline, CDR1 is LNHDA, CDR2 SQIVND (reference sequence). The germline V and J ends were trimmed by 7 bases and 7 bases, with 10 bases remaining between them. The CDR3 is 12 residues long. This CDR3 is CASNKKSEKLFF. The CDR3 DNA sequence: TGTGCCAGTAACAAGAAGTCTGAAAAACTGTTTTTT. Supplemented by reference TRBV19 and TRBJ1-4, the full variable domain reads DGGITQSPKYLFRKEGQNVTLSCEQNLNHDAMYWYRQDPGQGLRLIYYSQIVNDFQKGDIAEGYSVSREKKESFPLTVTSAQKNPTAFYLCASNKKSEKLFFGSGTQLSVL.

This chain uses TRBV10-2 with TRBJ2-7; D is unresolved. Germline V gives CDR1 WSHSY, CDR2 SAAADI. The length of the CDR3 is 12 residues. V dropped 5 bases and J dropped 7 bases, with 12 bases sitting between them. CDR3 nucleotides: TGCGCCAGCAGTTCCACTACGAGTGAGCAGTACTTC. Its translation: CASSSTTSEQYF.

V and J are TRBV7-6 and TRBJ2-7, with D perhaps TRBD1 (6 bases). Germline-derived CDR1 and CDR2 are SGHVS and FNYEAQ. The V and J ends lost 5 bases and 5 bases respectively, with 10 bases between them. The CDR3 contains 12 residues. This CDR3 is CASSLNRDEQYF. In DNA, the CDR3 is TGTGCCAGCAGCCTAAACAGGGACGAGCAGTACTTC.

This chain joins TRBV2 and TRBJ1-6; D is perhaps TRBD1 (5 bases). The CDR3 sequence is 15 residues long. Looked up from germline, CDR1 is SNHLY and CDR2 is FYNNEI. Trimming stripped 0 bases from V and 9 bases from J, with 12 bases between. CDR3 in amino acids: CASSEAGGVSSPLHF. CDR3 bases: TGTGCCAGCAGTGAAGCTGGGGGGGTTAGTTCACCCCTCCACTTT.

The genes are TRBV6-1 and TRBJ2-5; 7 nucleotides align to TRBD1. The DNA end is more similar to TRBJ2-7, so the J call may be wrong. The CDR3 is made up of 13 amino acids. Germline loops: CDR1 MNHNS, CDR2 SASEGT. The chain's CDR3 is CATGQAPIYEQYF. CDR3 sequence (DNA): TGTGCCACAGGACAGGCCCCCATCTACGAGCAGTACTTC.